This T cell receptor beta chain was identified in a study of blood T cell repertoires in COVID-19. As for the study in general: Specimens from acute and convalescent COVID-19 originated in the United States, Italy and Spain. PBMCs, B-cell-depleted T cells, or T cells were the source of the cDNA or gDNA that made up the material.

In the original analysis: Reference gene primer amplification gave nucleated cell count estimates. Clones were sequenced by immunoSEQ multiplex PCR, and TCRdb holds only the in-frame ones, with some missing. D and trimming come from the DNA, and the V and J calls and clone size come from that table. The sample contains 10,000 or so clones, nearly 90% of which appear only once. Trimming cost V 0 bases and J 1 base; bases outside gene matches: 0. The CDR3 contains 15 residues. The germline gives CDR1 SGHRS, CDR2 YFSETQ. The clonotype comes from a human donor in a cohort sampled during active COVID-19. The sequencing input was peripheral blood. The V call is TRBV5-1, the J call TRBJ2-2; 7 bases are shared with TRBD1. The CDR3, as DNA: TGCGCCAGCAGCTTGGGACAGGGGAACACCGGGGAGCTGTTTTTT. This sequence encodes CASSLGQGNTGELFF.